This T cell receptor beta chain was sequenced for a study of early T cells in non-severe SARS-CoV-2 infection (TCRdb year 2021). In terms of the full investigation: TCR sequencing used bulk RNA from unsorted whole blood, so alpha and beta chains could not be paired.

In this sample, this clonotype turned up many times. No antigen is known for it. Base qualities are not at hand, and no much larger clone is one base apart. Findings and caveats that apply to the study as a whole: VDJdb matching was skewed toward anti-spike CD8 responses, so virus-specific expansions were likely underestimated and private and CD4 specificities were missed.

For CDR1 and CDR2, the germline V gene (reference sequence) lists MNHEY and SMNVEV. The junction carries 22 bases between V and J, which are trimmed by 8 bases and 12 bases respectively. Reading from cysteine to phenylalanine, the CDR3 counts 14 amino acids. Of all the DNA, just the CDR3 is kept, 42 bases in frame from base 1. The study was a case-control design nested within a healthcare worker cohort in London, UK, with weekly nasopharyngeal swab PCR tests and blood sampling. Between 23 and 31 March 2020, the week of the UK lockdown, healthcare workers were enrolled and then followed up weekly for as long as 16 weeks. To prepare the library, 5' RACE was applied. Sequencing instrument: NextSeq 500. Unique molecular identifiers were attached to individual cDNA molecules in the TCR library protocol so that sequencing error and PCR bias could be corrected. TCR alpha and beta chains were both sequenced, and the abundances of alpha and beta sequences in each sample were closely correlated with each other. As for the original processing: V gene, J gene and CDR3 annotation of TCR sequences was performed with Decombinator V4. TCRs were defined as expanded if a significant change between any two time points was detected under a Poisson model with p below 0.0001. Abundances of TCRs were expressed as counts per million after normalisation to the total number of TCRs sequenced in each sample. MAIT TCRs were defined by TRAV1-2 paired with TRAJ12, TRAJ20 or TRAJ33, and iNKT TCRs by TRAV10 paired with TRAJ18. A search of VDJdb, accessed on 1 November 2021, was run for TCRs annotated to CMV, EBV and SARS-CoV-2, with TCRs annotated for multiple antigens excluded. TCRdb trimmed public reads at Q25 via fastp, called clones via MiXCR and kept in-frame beta chains. A single entry per CDR3 protein holds the most common genes and DNA from its merged rows. The V and J calls come from TCRdb's annotation, not from the publication. The sample includes some 66,000 distinct CDR3 sequences, with about 12% observed a single time. The ten largest make up about 8.6% of the sample.

This sequence uses TRBV27 and TRBJ2-2; D gene: possibly TRBD1, on 8 matching bases. This clonotype originated in an adult who was a healthcare worker with PCR-confirmed SARS-CoV-2 infection or an uninfected control (not recorded which). Sequencing input: whole blood. The CDR3 region reads CASGRRQGRVKLFF. The nucleotides are TGTGCCAGCGGCCGAAGACAGGGGAGGGTCAAGCTGTTTTTT.